Listed below are T cell receptor beta chains from one sample, sequenced in a study of T-cell reconstitution after alpha-beta-depleted transplantation in children. MiXCR was run by TCRdb on the PCR reads, yielding one entry per CDR3 protein. The sample includes fewer than 350,000 distinct CDR3 sequences, around 7.1% of them seen just once. Here the sequenced sample was peripheral blood, taken 360 days after TCRalphabeta/CD19-depleted stem cell transplant. The source of these receptors is a female patient between 2 and 15 years old who had a stem cell transplant for Fanconi anemia, so the T cells may come from the graft donor. CDR3s include the opening cysteine and the closing phenylalanine or tryptophan. The order of the fields is V gene, J gene, D gene, clone size, CDR3 DNA, CDR3 protein. The D gene is left open where the match is weak. For some rows the clone size is stated as once, few or many, or as a class when expanded; others skip it.

>TRBV4-2|TRBJ1-1|.|many
TGTGCCAGCAGCCAATATACACCCATGAACACTGAAGCTTTCTTT
CASSQYTPMNTEAFF
>TRBV6-5|TRBJ1-1|.|.
TGTGCCAGCAGTTACGAGGGGGGTGCTGAAGCTTTCTTT
CASSYEGGAEAFF
>TRBV29-1|TRBJ2-5|TRBD2|many
TGCAGCGTTGGACTAGCGGTAGAGACCCAGTACTTC
CSVGLAVETQYF
>TRBV9|TRBJ2-1|.|few
TGTGCCAGCAGCCCCGAGGTGGGGTCACCCGGGGAAAATGAGCAGTTCTTC
CASSPEVGSPGENEQFF
>TRBV11-2|TRBJ1-4|.|many
TGTGCCAGCAGCTTAGATCTCCCGCTCCCTAATGAAAAACTGTTTTTT
CASSLDLPLPNEKLFF
>TRBV18|TRBJ2-7|.|many
TGTGCCAGCTCACCAGGAGGGCTCTACGAGCAGTACTTC
CASSPGGLYEQYF
>TRBV7-9|TRBJ2-3|.|many
TGTGCCAGCAGCTTCGGACCTGATACGCAGTATTTT
CASSFGPDTQYF
>TRBV20-1|TRBJ1-1|TRBD1|few
TGCAGTGCTAGGCCTCACGACAGGGGGAACACTGAAGCTTTCTTT
CSARPHDRGNTEAFF
>TRBV29-1|TRBJ2-7|TRBD1|many
TGCAGCGTTGCAGGCCGGGACAGGGTATACCACGAGCAGTACTTC
CSVAGRDRVYHEQYF
>TRBV6-6|TRBJ1-1|.|.
TGTGCCAGCATCGCAAACAGTGAAGCTTTCTTT
CASIANSEAFF
>TRBV7-9|TRBJ1-2|TRBD1|many
TGTGCCAGCAGCTACTCGACAGGGGATAATGGCTACACCTTC
CASSYSTGDNGYTF
>TRBV29-1|TRBJ1-1|.|many
TGCAGCGTTGATGGTGGGACTGAAGCTTTCTTT
CSVDGGTEAFF
>TRBV12-3/TRBV12-4|TRBJ2-7|.|many
TGTGCCACCCTAAGGGATTACGAGCAGTACTTC
CATLRDYEQYF
>TRBV7-2|TRBJ2-7|.|.
TGTGCCAGCAGCTTAGCCAGGACAGCGTCCGCCTACGAGCAGTACTTC
CASSLARTASAYEQYF
>TRBV15|TRBJ2-2|TRBD1|many
TGTGCCACCACCAAAAGGACAGGTCACGCCGGGGAGCTGTTTTTT
CATTKRTGHAGELFF
>TRBV3-1|TRBJ2-5|.|.
TGTGCCAGCAGCCAAGTTAACAGGGAAGAGACCCAGTACTTC
CASSQVNREETQYF
>TRBV18|TRBJ2-7|TRBD1|.
TGTGCCAGCTCACCACGGACAGGGGGAACCTACGAGCAGTACTTC
CASSPRTGGTYEQYF
>TRBV4-3|TRBJ2-3|.|.
TGCGCCAGCAGCCAAGATCTTCGAGGGGGATACGTGGTTCCTACGCAGTATTTT
CASSQDLRGGYVVPTQYF
>TRBV3-1|TRBJ2-2|TRBD2|few
TGTGCCAGCAGCCCAGACGGGGGGAGGGAGCTGTTTTTT
CASSPDGGRELFF
>TRBV27|TRBJ2-2|TRBD1|many
TGTGCCAGCAGTTTAAATCGCCGGGACAGGAGGTACACCGGGGAGCTGTTTTTT
CASSLNRRDRRYTGELFF
>TRBV20-1|TRBJ2-1|TRBD2|many
TGCAGTGCTAGACTAGCGGGAGGGCCGGGGTCCAATGAGCAGTTCTTC
CSARLAGGPGSNEQFF
>TRBV15|TRBJ1-2|.|many
TGTGCCACCAGCAGACTTTATTACACCGATACTAACTATGGCTACACCTTC
CATSRLYYTDTNYGYTF
>TRBV9|TRBJ1-2|.|.
TGTGCCAGCAGCGTAGGGGGGGTTTTGGGGGCGTCGGACTACACCTTC
CASSVGGVLGASDYTF
>TRBV5-6|TRBJ2-1|.|.
TGTGCCAGCAGCTTGGCGGGCTTGTGGCGGGGCACCTACAATGAGCAGTTCTTC
CASSLAGLWRGTYNEQFF
>TRBV12-3/TRBV12-4|TRBJ2-2|.|many
TGTGCCAGCAGTCCGGGCCATTCCCTGAGCACCGGGGAGCTGTTTTTT
CASSPGHSLSTGELFF
>TRBV6-1|TRBJ1-5|.|few
TGTGCCAGCAGTGAGAGGGATGGCAATCAGCCCCAGCATTTT
CASSERDGNQPQHF
>TRBV25-1|TRBJ2-7|.|many
TGTGCCAGCAGTGAATCCAGCAGGGCCCACGAGCAGTACTTC
CASSESSRAHEQYF
>TRBV20-1|TRBJ2-6|.|many
TGCAGTGCTAGGGCCGCTGGCAGGGGAGTTGGTGGGGCCAACGTCCTGACTTTC
CSARAAGRGVGGANVLTF
>TRBV7-2|TRBJ2-7|TRBD2|many
TGTGCCAGCAGCCCCACCCTAGCGGGGGGTTACCACGAGCAGTACTTC
CASSPTLAGGYHEQYF
>TRBV18|TRBJ1-1|.|few
TGTGCCAGCTCACCGCAGGGGTGGGAAGCTTTCTTT
CASSPQGWEAFF
>TRBV3-1|TRBJ2-1|.|.
TGTGCCAGCAGCCAGGCGGGTGGGGTGGATGAGCAGTTCTTC
CASSQAGGVDEQFF
>TRBV28|TRBJ2-3|TRBD2|many
TGTGCCAGCAGTCCTCATAGCGGGGGGACGCAGTATTTT
CASSPHSGGTQYF
>TRBV5-1|TRBJ2-1|.|many
TGCGCCAGCAGCCAAACAGCGGCAGGGGCCAATGAGCAGTTCTTC
CASSQTAAGANEQFF
>TRBV7-8|TRBJ2-1|TRBD2|many
TGTGCCAGCAGCTTACTAGCGGGGGGACACAATGAGCAGTTCTTC
CASSLLAGGHNEQFF
>TRBV5-1|TRBJ2-1|TRBD1|many
TGCGCCAGCAGCTTGGCCTTGGCAGGGGGTGGATTGGGCAATGAGCAGTTCTTC
CASSLALAGGGLGNEQFF